Listed here is a single T cell receptor beta chain. The source of the sample is a study of blood T cell repertoires in COVID-19. As for the study in general: Material from acute and convalescent COVID-19 was sourced from the United States, Italy and Spain. T cells, B-cell-depleted T cells, or PBMCs provided the cDNA or gDNA that served as material.

The CDR3 loop spans 15 amino acids. Germline trimming cut 6 bases from V and 7 bases from J; bases unmatched to any gene: 13. Germline lookup yields CDR1 SEHNR and CDR2 FQNEAQ (reference sequence). Original methodology: Estimation of nucleated cell counts was performed using reference gene primer amplification. The assay was immunoSEQ multiplex PCR, and TCRdb's table has in-frame clones only and misses some. Clone size and the V and J calls come from that table; the DNA yielded D and trimming. The data show about 140,000 clones, 65% to 85% seen once. J is TRBJ1-1 and V is TRBV7-9; 8 nucleotides align to TRBD1. This sequence originates from a man aged 50 to 59 with active or convalescent COVID-19. The source material was peripheral blood. DNA of the CDR3: TGTGCCAGCAGTCCCAGGGGGCGGGAGGGCAATGAAGCTTTCTTT. It codes for CASSPRGREGNEAFF.